The TCR beta chain described here comes from a study of CD8 T cells in Susac syndrome. Study-wide results and limits: The study's TCR sequencing and HLA analysis covered a relatively small number of individuals, and the study acknowledged this.

This CDR3 spans 15 amino acids. On this clonotype: Its antigen is still unknown.

Sequencing of TCR beta drew on CD8+ and CD4+ T cells from blood. Random hexamers primed reverse transcription of roughly 0.5 to 1 ug RNA. TCRdb processed the immunoSEQ multiplex PCR reads anew with MiXCR; each CDR3 protein has one entry. The sample lists tens of thousands of distinct CDR3 sequences, about 94% occurring once. The sequence was obtained from a human donor with multiple sclerosis. The rearrangement joins TRBV21-1 to TRBJ2-4. TRBV21-1 is shown as a pseudogene. The sequenced sample was CD8+ T cells from PBMCs. The CDR3, as DNA: TGTGCCTTATCGGGTCTTTCATTAGCCAAAAACATTCAGTACTTC. As protein: CALSGLSLAKNIQYF.